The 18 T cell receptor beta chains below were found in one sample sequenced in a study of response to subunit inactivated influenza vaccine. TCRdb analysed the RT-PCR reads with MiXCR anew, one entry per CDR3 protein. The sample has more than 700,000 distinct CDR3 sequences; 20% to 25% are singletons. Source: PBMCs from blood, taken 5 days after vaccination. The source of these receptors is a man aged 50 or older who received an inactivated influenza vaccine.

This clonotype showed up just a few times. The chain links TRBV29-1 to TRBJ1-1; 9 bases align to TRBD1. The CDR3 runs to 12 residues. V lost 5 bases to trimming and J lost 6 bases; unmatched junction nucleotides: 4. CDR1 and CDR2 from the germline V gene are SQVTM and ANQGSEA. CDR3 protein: CSVKQGAAEAFF. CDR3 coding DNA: TGCAGCGTTAAACAGGGGGCTGCTGAAGCTTTCTTT.

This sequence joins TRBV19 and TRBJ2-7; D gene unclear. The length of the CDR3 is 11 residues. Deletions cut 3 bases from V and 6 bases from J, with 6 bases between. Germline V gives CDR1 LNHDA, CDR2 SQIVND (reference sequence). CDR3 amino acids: CASSIRGEQYF. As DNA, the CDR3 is TGTGCCAGTAGTATTCGAGGCGAGCAGTACTTC.

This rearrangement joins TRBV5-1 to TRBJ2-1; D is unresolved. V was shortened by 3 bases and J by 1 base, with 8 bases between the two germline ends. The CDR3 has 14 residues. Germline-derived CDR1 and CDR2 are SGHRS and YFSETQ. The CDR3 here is CASSYQASYNEQFF. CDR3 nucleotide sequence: TGCGCCAGCAGCTACCAGGCGTCCTACAATGAGCAGTTCTTC.

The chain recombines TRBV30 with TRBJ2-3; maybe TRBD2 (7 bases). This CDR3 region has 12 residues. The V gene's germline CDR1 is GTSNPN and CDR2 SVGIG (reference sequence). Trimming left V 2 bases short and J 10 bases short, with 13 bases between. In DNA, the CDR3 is TGTGCCTGGAGTCCGAACGGGGGGCCGCAGTATTTT. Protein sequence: CAWSPNGGPQYF.

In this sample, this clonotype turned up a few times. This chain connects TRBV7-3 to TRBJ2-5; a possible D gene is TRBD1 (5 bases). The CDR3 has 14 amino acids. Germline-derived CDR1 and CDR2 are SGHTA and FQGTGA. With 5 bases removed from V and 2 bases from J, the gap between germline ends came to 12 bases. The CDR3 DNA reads TGTGCCAGCAGCCCTTTTCCAGGGCAAGAGACCCAGTACTTC. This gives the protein CASSPFPGQETQYF.

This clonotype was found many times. CDR3 coding DNA: TGCAGTGCTAGAAGGACAGGGATGAGCTCCTACGAGCAGTACTTC. This encodes CSARRTGMSSYEQYF. The genes are TRBV20-1 and TRBJ2-7; TRBD1 matches at 8 bases. Germline trimming cut 2 bases from V and 0 bases from J; bases unmatched to any gene: 6. Germline lookup yields CDR1 DFQATT and CDR2 SNEGSKA (reference sequence). This CDR3 has 15 residues.

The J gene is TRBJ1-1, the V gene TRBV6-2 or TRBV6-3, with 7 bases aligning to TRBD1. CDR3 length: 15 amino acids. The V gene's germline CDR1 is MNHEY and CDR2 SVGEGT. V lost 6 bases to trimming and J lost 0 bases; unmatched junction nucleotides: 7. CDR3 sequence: CASRTTGQLNTEAFF. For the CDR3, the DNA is TGTGCCAGCAGGACGACGGGACAGCTGAACACTGAAGCTTTCTTT.

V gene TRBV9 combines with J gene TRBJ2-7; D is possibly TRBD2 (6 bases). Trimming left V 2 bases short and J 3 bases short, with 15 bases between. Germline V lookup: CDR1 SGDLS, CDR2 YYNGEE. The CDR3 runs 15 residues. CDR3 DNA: TGTGCCAGCAGCGTGGGGACTTGCGGATACTACGAGCAGTACTTC. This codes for CASSVGTCGYYEQYF.

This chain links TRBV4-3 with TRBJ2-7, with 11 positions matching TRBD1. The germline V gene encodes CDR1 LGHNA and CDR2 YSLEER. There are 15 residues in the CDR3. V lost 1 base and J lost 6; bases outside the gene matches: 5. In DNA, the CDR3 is TGCGCCAGCAGCCAAGGGGACAGGGGGAGGTTCGAGCAGTACTTC. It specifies CASSQGDRGRFEQYF.

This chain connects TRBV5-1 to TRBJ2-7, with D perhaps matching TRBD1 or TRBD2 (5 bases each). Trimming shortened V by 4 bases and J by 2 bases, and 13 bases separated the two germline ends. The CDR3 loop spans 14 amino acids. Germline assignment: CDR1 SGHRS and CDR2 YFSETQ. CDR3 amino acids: CASSRTGPPYEQYF. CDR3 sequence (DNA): TGCGCCAGCAGCAGGACGGGACCTCCCTACGAGCAGTACTTC.

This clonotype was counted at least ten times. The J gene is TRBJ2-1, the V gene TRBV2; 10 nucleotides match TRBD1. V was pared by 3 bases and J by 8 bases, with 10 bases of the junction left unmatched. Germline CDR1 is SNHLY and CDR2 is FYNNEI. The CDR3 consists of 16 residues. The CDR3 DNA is TGTGCCAGCAGTGAGCCGGGACAGGGGCCCCTCCATGAGCAGTTCTTC. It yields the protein CASSEPGQGPLHEQFF.

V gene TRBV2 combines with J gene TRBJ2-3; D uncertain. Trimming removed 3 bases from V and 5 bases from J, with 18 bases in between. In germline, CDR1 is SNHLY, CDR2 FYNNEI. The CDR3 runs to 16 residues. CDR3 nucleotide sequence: TGTGCCAGCAGTGAGGAAAAGGCCCCTCGGAAAGATACGCAGTATTTT. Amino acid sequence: CASSEEKAPRKDTQYF.

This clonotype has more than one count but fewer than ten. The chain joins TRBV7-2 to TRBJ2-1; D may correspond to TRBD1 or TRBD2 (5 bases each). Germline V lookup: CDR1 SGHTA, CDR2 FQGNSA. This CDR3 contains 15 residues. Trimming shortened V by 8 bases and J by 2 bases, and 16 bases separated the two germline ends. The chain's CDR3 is CASPGFGLTYNEQFF. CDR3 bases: TGTGCCAGCCCAGGGTTCGGACTTACCTACAATGAGCAGTTCTTC.

Here the CDR3 reads CSASSASGSSYNEQFF. The CDR3 DNA follows: TGCAGTGCTAGCAGCGCTAGCGGGAGCTCCTACAATGAGCAGTTCTTC. The chain joins TRBV20-1 to TRBJ2-1; 10 nucleotides match TRBD2. The CDR3 totals 16 residues. Looked up from germline, CDR1 is DFQATT and CDR2 is SNEGSKA (reference sequence). V shed 3 bases, J shed 0 bases, and the junction held 5 bases outside the gene matches.

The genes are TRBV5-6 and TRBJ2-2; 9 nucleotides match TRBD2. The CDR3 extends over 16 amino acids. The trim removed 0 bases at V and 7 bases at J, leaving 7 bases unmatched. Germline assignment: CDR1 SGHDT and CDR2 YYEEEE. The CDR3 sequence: CASSLVGGGAVGELFF. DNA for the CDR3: TGTGCCAGCAGCTTGGTCGGCGGGGGGGCAGTCGGGGAGCTGTTTTTT.

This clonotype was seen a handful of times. CDR3 sequence reads: CASSQDVAVLYEQYF. The CDR3 DNA is TGCGCCAGCAGCCAAGACGTAGCGGTCCTCTACGAGCAGTACTTC. This chain uses TRBV4-3 with TRBJ2-7, with D maybe TRBD2 (6 bases). V was shortened by 0 bases and J by 3 bases, with 12 bases between the two germline ends. This CDR3 is 15 amino acids long. Per the germline V gene, CDR1 is LGHNA and CDR2 is YSLEER.

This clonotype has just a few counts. The CDR3 DNA follows: TGTGCCAGCAGCTTGGTAGTGACTAGCGATCCTTGGGAGCAGTACTTC. It yields the protein CASSLVVTSDPWEQYF. The V call is TRBV5-5, the J call TRBJ2-7, with 8 bases identical to TRBD2. With V trimmed by 0 bases and J by 7 bases, 12 bases remained unmatched. This CDR3 is 16 amino acids long. Per the germline V gene, CDR1 is SGHKS and CDR2 is YYEKEE (reference sequence).

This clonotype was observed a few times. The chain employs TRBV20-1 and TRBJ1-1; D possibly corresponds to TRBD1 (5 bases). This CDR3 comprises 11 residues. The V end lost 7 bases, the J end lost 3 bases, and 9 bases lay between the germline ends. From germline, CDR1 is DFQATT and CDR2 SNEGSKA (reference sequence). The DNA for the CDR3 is TGCAGTGGAGCCAGGGACACTGAAGCTTTCTTT. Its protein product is CSGARDTEAFF.